Below, 30 T cell receptor beta chains from the same sample are listed, as sequenced in a study of shared clonotypes between healthy human individuals. Naive CD8 cells, CD45RO-negative and positively selected for CCR7, excluded terminally differentiated effector memory CD45RA+ cells. The table came from immunoSEQ multiplex PCR; TCRdb's copy has only in-frame clones and leaves some out. The table includes roughly 2 million clones, about 95% detected once. Sequencing was done on a sample of naive CD8+ T cells sorted from blood. The source is a man aged 18 to 30 in good health.

J is TRBJ2-1 and V is TRBV2; 8 nucleotides match TRBD2. With V trimmed by 7 bases and J by 6 bases, 5 bases remained unmatched. The CDR3 consists of 13 residues. Germline CDR1 is SNHLY and CDR2 is FYNNEI. The CDR3 nucleotides read TGTGCCAGCATGTCTAGCGGGTTCAATGAGCAGTTCTTC. Its translation is CASMSSGFNEQFF.

The rearrangement uses TRBV14 and TRBJ2-1; D is unresolved. The CDR3 runs to 14 residues. Trimming stripped 1 base from V and 4 bases from J, with 8 bases between. Germline CDR1 and CDR2: SGHDN and FVKESK. Here the CDR3 reads CASSQVWEYNEQFF. The DNA of the CDR3 is TGTGCCAGCAGCCAAGTATGGGAATACAATGAGCAGTTCTTC.

V is TRBV7-9 and J is TRBJ2-7; possibly TRBD1 or TRBD2 for D (5 bases each). V lost 7 bases, J lost 0 bases, and 10 bases lay in between. Germline V gene lookup returns CDR1 SEHNR and CDR2 FQNEAQ (reference sequence). The CDR3 has 13 residues. This chain's CDR3 is CASTWGSSYEQYF. The CDR3, as DNA: TGTGCCAGCACCTGGGGGAGCTCCTACGAGCAGTACTTC.

This chain connects TRBV6-5 to TRBJ1-2; tentatively, D is TRBD1 (6 bases). V lost 6 bases, J lost 8 bases, and 10 bases lay in between. This CDR3 comprises 11 residues. Per germline, CDR1 MNHEY and CDR2 SVGAGI. CDR3 nucleotide sequence: TGTGCCAGCAGAACAGGGTGGGGCTACACCTTC. It specifies CASRTGWGYTF.

This chain connects TRBV5-6 to TRBJ1-1; D not resolved. CDR3 size: 15 residues. Trimming removed 0 bases at V and 6 bases at J, with 15 bases between. Germline loops: CDR1 SGHDT, CDR2 YYEEEE. Here the CDR3 reads CASSLDEALVAEAFF. CDR3 bases: TGTGCCAGCAGCTTGGACGAGGCCCTTGTGGCTGAAGCTTTCTTT.

The V call is TRBV6-5, the J call TRBJ1-1; TRBD1 is a possible D gene (6 bases). The CDR3 is 14 residues long. From germline, CDR1 is MNHEY and CDR2 SVGAGI. V dropped 5 bases and J dropped 5 bases, with 15 bases sitting between them. The CDR3 region is CASSPLPGDTEAFF. The CDR3 DNA sequence: TGTGCCAGCAGTCCACTTCCAGGGGATACTGAAGCTTTCTTT.

V and J are TRBV10-2 and TRBJ2-7, with a tentative D call TRBD1 (6 bases). The CDR3 consists of 12 residues. Germline CDR1 WSHSY, CDR2 SAAADI. CDR3: CATETGSYEQYF. In DNA form, the CDR3 reads TGCGCGACCGAAACAGGGTCCTACGAGCAGTACTTC.

CDR3 DNA sequence: TGTGCCAGCAGTTTAAGTCCTACTAGCTACGAGCAGTACTTC. Amino acids: CASSLSPTSYEQYF. The chain has TRBV27 and TRBJ2-7; TRBD2 might be the D (5 bases). Trimming left V 2 bases short and J 3 bases short, with 11 bases between. Germline CDR1 is MNHEY and CDR2 is SMNVEV (reference sequence). The length of the CDR3 is 14 residues.

This chain connects TRBV30 to TRBJ2-5; D unclear. Trimming took 5 bases from V and 2 from J, leaving 18 bases between them. The germline CDR1 and CDR2 sequences are GTSNPN and SVGIG (reference sequence). This CDR3 comprises 15 residues. CDR3 protein: CAWVDPGWPQETQYF. The CDR3 nucleotides read TGTGCCTGGGTTGATCCGGGTTGGCCTCAAGAGACCCAGTACTTC.

With regard to this clone: Additional DNA sequences in this sample encode the identical CDR3. The rearrangement links TRBV4-3 to TRBJ2-7, with 8 positions matching TRBD1. The germline CDR1 and CDR2 sequences are LGHNA and YSLEER. V gave up 4 bases and J gave up 0 bases; unmatched junction bases: 5. CDR3 length equals 15 residues. The CDR3 sequence: CASSPRTGSSYEQYF. The CDR3 nucleotides read TGCGCCAGCAGCCCCCGGACAGGGAGCTCCTACGAGCAGTACTTC.

This chain links TRBV5-6 with TRBJ2-5; unclear D gene. The germline gives CDR1 SGHDT, CDR2 YYEEEE. V dropped 2 bases and J dropped 1 base, with 3 bases sitting between them. The CDR3 covers 12 residues. CDR3 coding DNA: TGTGCCAGCAGCTTACCCCAAGAGACCCAGTACTTC. Translated: CASSLPQETQYF.

The CDR3 nucleotides are TGCGCCAGCAGCATTGGCCGAGCGGGACCCCTGATCTGGGAGCAGTACTTC. Its translation: CASSIGRAGPLIWEQYF. The V and J genes are TRBV5-1 and TRBJ2-7; TRBD2 aligns across 7 bases. The CDR3 consists of 17 residues. Trimming removed 4 bases from V and 7 bases from J; junction bases left unmatched: 20. Per the germline V gene, CDR1 is SGHRS and CDR2 is YFSETQ.

The chain couples TRBV29-1 to TRBJ2-7, with D possibly matching TRBD1 (6 bases). The ends were cut back, 8 bases at V and 3 bases at J, with 14 bases in the middle. Germline loops: CDR1 SQVTM, CDR2 ANQGSEA. This CDR3 has 12 residues. This CDR3 is CSIRDTLYEQYF. Written as DNA, the CDR3 is TGCAGCATCCGGGACACCCTCTACGAGCAGTACTTC.

This chain links TRBV27 with TRBJ1-1, with TRBD1 as a possible D gene (6 bases). The CDR3 has 13 residues. CDR1 and CDR2 from the germline V gene are MNHEY and SMNVEV (reference sequence). The germline V and J ends were trimmed by 4 bases and 11 bases, with 17 bases remaining between them. DNA for the CDR3: TGTGCCAGCAGTTGGGCCGGGGGGGCGGAGGCTTTCTTT. Its translation: CASSWAGGAEAFF.

The chain is built from TRBV4-1 and TRBJ1-1; unclear D gene. The germline V and J ends were trimmed by 1 base and 1 base, with 10 bases remaining between them. The germline gives CDR1 MGHRA, CDR2 YSYEKL. This CDR3 is built from 15 residues. The CDR3 spells CASSQGEVANTEAFF. CDR3 sequence (DNA): TGCGCCAGCAGCCAAGGAGAAGTTGCGAACACTGAAGCTTTCTTT.

The chain recombines TRBV2 with TRBJ2-1; D not resolved. Germline CDR1 SNHLY, CDR2 FYNNEI. The V and J ends lost 9 bases and 9 bases respectively, with 12 bases between them. The CDR3 loop spans 11 amino acids. The CDR3 nucleotides read TGTGCCAGAGGTACGTTGAGTGAGCAGTTCTTC. Protein product: CARGTLSEQFF. The complete variable domain, with remaining parts taken from reference TRBV2 and TRBJ2-1, reads EPEVTQTPSHQVTQMGQEVILRCVPISNHLYFYWYRQILGQKVEFLVSFYNNEISEKSEIFDDQFSVERPDGSNFTLKIRSTKLEDSAMYFCARGTLSEQFFGPGTRLTVL.

CDR3 sequence reads: CASSPWTGGLQETQYF. CDR3 sequence (DNA): TGTGCCAGCAGCCCCTGGACAGGGGGGCTCCAAGAGACCCAGTACTTC. V gene TRBV11-1 combines with J gene TRBJ2-5, with 10 nucleotides matching TRBD1. V trimming: 5 bases; J trimming: 1 base; junction bases outside the gene matches: 7. Germline assignment: CDR1 SGHAT and CDR2 FQDESV (reference sequence). The CDR3 is 16 amino acids.

This chain joins TRBV5-6 and TRBJ1-2, with D perhaps matching TRBD1 (6 bases). V was trimmed by 4 bases and J by 7 bases, leaving 17 bases between them. The CDR3 loop spans 14 amino acids. Looked up from germline, CDR1 is SGHDT and CDR2 is YYEEEE. CDR3 bases: TGTGCCAGCAGCCCTTCCTCGGGGGGCGGTGGCTACACCTTC. It is translated as CASSPSSGGGGYTF.

The chain combines TRBV2 with TRBJ2-7; tentative D call: TRBD1 (5 bases). This CDR3 is built from 15 residues. Germline V gives CDR1 SNHLY, CDR2 FYNNEI. Deletions cut 5 bases from V and 2 bases from J, with 16 bases between. The CDR3 region is CASSNTGPSPYEQYF. CDR3 in DNA: TGTGCCAGCAGTAATACAGGTCCGTCCCCCTACGAGCAGTACTTC. The full variable domain, in which reference TRBV2 and TRBJ2-7 provide the parts outside the CDR3, is EPEVTQTPSHQVTQMGQEVILRCVPISNHLYFYWYRQILGQKVEFLVSFYNNEISEKSEIFDDQFSVERPDGSNFTLKIRSTKLEDSAMYFCASSNTGPSPYEQYFGPGTRLTVT.

On this clone: The same CDR3 arises from other DNA sequences in this sample as well. J is TRBJ2-7 and V is TRBV27, with D perhaps TRBD1 (7 bases). Germline CDR1 reads MNHEY; CDR2 reads SMNVEV (reference sequence). This CDR3 region has 13 residues. V lost 3 bases, J lost 6 bases, and 12 bases lay in between. CDR3: CASSLAGGFEQYF. CDR3 DNA: TGTGCCAGCAGTTTGGCAGGGGGGTTCGAGCAGTACTTC.

A single count supports this clone. The V and J genes are TRBV6-1 and TRBJ1-6; perhaps TRBD1 as D (5 bases). From germline, CDR1 is MNHNS and CDR2 SASEGT. This CDR3 contains 18 residues. V gave up 2 bases and J gave up 10 bases, with 24 bases separating them. DNA for the CDR3: TGTGCCAGCAGTGAACAAGGTGGACGCGGTACAAGGGGCTCACCCCTCCACTTT. Translation: CASSEQGGRGTRGSPLHF.

The J gene is TRBJ2-7, the V gene TRBV5-4; D is possibly TRBD1 (5 bases). The CDR3 runs 14 residues. The germline V and J ends were trimmed by 2 bases and 6 bases, with 15 bases remaining between them. Germline CDR1 reads SGHNT; CDR2 reads YYREEE (reference sequence). CDR3 bases: TGTGCCAGCAGCTTAGCCAGGGATCTCACCGAGCAGTACTTC. Translation gives CASSLARDLTEQYF.

This clone has just a few counts. The chain combines TRBV12-5 with TRBJ1-1; D not resolved. Germline CDR1 LGHNT, CDR2 FRNRAP. The CDR3 loop spans 12 amino acids. Trimming removed 0 bases at V and 8 bases at J, with 7 bases between. CDR3 bases: TGTGCTAGTGGTTTGGTAGGGTCAGAAGCTTTCTTT. Protein: CASGLVGSEAFF.

The V call is TRBV19, the J call TRBJ2-7, with D unclear. This CDR3 is 14 amino acids long. Germline CDR1 is LNHDA and CDR2 is SQIVND (reference sequence). V dropped 5 bases and J dropped 3 bases, with 14 bases sitting between them. CDR3 residues: CASSVRSDYYEQYF. As DNA, the CDR3 is TGTGCCAGTAGTGTCCGTTCAGATTACTACGAGCAGTACTTC.

J is TRBJ2-7 and V is TRBV6-6; D not certain. Trimming removed 7 bases at V and 6 bases at J, with 19 bases between. The CDR3 consists of 14 residues. Germline V gives CDR1 MNHNY, CDR2 SVGAGI (reference sequence). The CDR3 loop is CASTSPGPSGEQYF. CDR3 nucleotides: TGTGCCAGCACTTCACCGGGCCCCTCTGGCGAGCAGTACTTC.

The J gene is TRBJ2-1, the V gene TRBV7-9; 8 bases align to TRBD2. Germline V gives CDR1 SEHNR, CDR2 FQNEAQ (reference sequence). The CDR3 spans 15 residues. Unmatched junction bases numbered 8, after V lost 1 base and J lost 9 bases. CDR3 protein: CASSLGPGGPPEQFF. The CDR3 nucleotides are TGTGCCAGCAGCTTAGGTCCGGGAGGGCCCCCTGAGCAGTTCTTC. The full variable domain, with the rest looked up from reference TRBV7-9 and TRBJ2-1, is DTGVSQNPRHKITKRGQNVTFRCDPISEHNRLYWYRQTLGQGPEFLTYFQNEAQLEKSRLLSDRFSAERPKGSFSTLEIQRTEQGDSAMYLCASSLGPGGPPEQFFGPGTRLTVL.

This clone was seen once. The chain has TRBV7-9 and TRBJ1-2, with D possibly matching TRBD1 (5 bases). Germline-derived CDR1 and CDR2 are SEHNR and FQNEAQ (reference sequence). V lost 1 base, J lost 7 bases, and 16 bases lay in between. This CDR3 has 15 amino acids. The CDR3 here is CASSLEGSALGGYTF. CDR3 in DNA: TGTGCCAGCAGCTTAGAGGGGTCGGCCTTAGGTGGCTACACCTTC.

This sequence joins TRBV6-6 and TRBJ2-7; 7 bases map to TRBD2. The CDR3 extends over 15 amino acids. Germline loops: CDR1 MNHNY, CDR2 SVGAGI (reference sequence). Losses at the gene ends were 2 bases for V and 2 bases for J; bases not matched to a gene: 6. CDR3 sequence (DNA): TGTGCCAGCAGTTACCGCGCGGGAGTTACCTACGAGCAGTACTTC. Its translation: CASSYRAGVTYEQYF.

The chain links TRBV4-3 to TRBJ2-7, with D possibly being TRBD1 (6 bases). Trimming pared 2 bases from V and 2 bases from J, leaving 13 bases between. The CDR3 consists of 15 residues. Germline values: CDR1 LGHNA, CDR2 YSLEER. The CDR3 sequence is CASSQFQGPTYEQYF. Written as DNA, the CDR3 is TGCGCCAGCAGCCAATTTCAGGGGCCCACCTACGAGCAGTACTTC.

V and J are TRBV11-2 and TRBJ1-5, with D perhaps TRBD1 (6 bases). CDR1 SGHAT and CDR2 FQNNGV come from the germline V gene. The CDR3 sequence is 16 residues long. The V and J ends lost 0 bases and 6 bases respectively, with 15 bases between them. This CDR3 is CASSLEVGQGTQPQHF. The CDR3 DNA sequence: TGTGCCAGCAGCTTAGAGGTGGGTCAGGGGACTCAGCCCCAGCATTTT.